Sequencing of this TCR beta chain was carried out in a study of T cell responses to AZD1222 COVID-19 vaccine. Looking at the study overall: Pooling covered second doses at about 4 or about 12 weeks.

For this clone: Its antigen is currently unknown.

Repertoires were generated with immunoSEQ multiplex PCR, while TCRdb's copy carries only in-frame clones and drops some. The data contain about 160,000 clones, approximately 89% of them singletons. Broader study findings: Baseline seropositivity characterized only a handful of AZD1222 recipients. Reportedly, nearly half the spike-specific TCRs target unmutated variant regions.

J lost 8 bases, V lost 3 bases, and 9 bases had no gene match. CDR1 is MDHEN and CDR2 is SYDVKM in the germline V gene. This CDR3 contains 15 residues. The TCR originated in an adult in good health. Sequencing was performed on peripheral blood, taken on day 0 of AZD1222 vaccination. The rearrangement joins TRBV28 to TRBJ1-2; 10 bases agree with TRBD1. Written as DNA, the CDR3 is TGTGCCAGCAGTTTGCCCCCGGGACAGGGGTGGGGCTACACCTTC. This translates into CASSLPPGQGWGYTF.